This is a list of T cell receptor beta chains from one sample in a study of blood T cell repertoires in COVID-19. TCRdb's copy holds only in-frame clones and misses some; the assay was immunoSEQ multiplex PCR. The sample yields 400,000 or so clones, about 90% seen once. The sequenced sample consisted of peripheral blood. Receptors were obtained from a man aged 18 to 29 with COVID-19, enrolled during active disease. The CDR3 runs from the conserved cysteine through the conserved F or W. The order of the fields is J gene, D gene, V gene, clone size, CDR3 DNA, CDR3 protein. The D gene is left open where the match is weak. Expanded clones are given a class, and other clones once, few, many or no size at all.

J: TRBJ2-2
D: -
V: TRBV11-2
size: -
DNA: TGTGCCAGCAGCAAAGACGGGGCCGGGGAGCTGTTTTTT
CDR3: CASSKDGAGELFF

J: TRBJ2-3
D: TRBD2
V: TRBV4-2
size: once
DNA: TGTGCCAGCAGCTATTGGAGCGGGGCTACAGATACGCAGTATTTT
CDR3: CASSYWSGATDTQYF

J: TRBJ2-1
D: TRBD2
V: TRBV11-2
size: -
DNA: TGTGCCAGCAGCCCCCAGGGCGGGAGGGCCAGGGAGCAGTTCTTC
CDR3: CASSPQGGRAREQFF

J: TRBJ1-1
D: TRBD1
V: TRBV27
size: -
DNA: TGTGCCAGCAGCCTCCTCGGACAGGCTGAAGCTTTCTTT
CDR3: CASSLLGQAEAFF

J: TRBJ2-1
D: -
V: TRBV2
size: many
DNA: TGTGCCAGCAGCGAAAGCGGTTTGGGGAACAATGAGCAGTTCTTC
CDR3: CASSESGLGNNEQFF

J: TRBJ2-3
D: -
V: TRBV21-1
size: -
DNA: TGTGCCAGCAGCAAGGCATGCCCTTACACAGATACGCAGTATTTT
CDR3: CASSKACPYTDTQYF

J: TRBJ1-1
D: TRBD1
V: TRBV24-1
size: -
DNA: TGTGCCACCAGTGAATGGGACAGCACTGAAGCTTTCTTT
CDR3: CATSEWDSTEAFF

J: TRBJ1-3
D: TRBD1
V: TRBV4-1
size: once
DNA: TGCGCCAGCAGCCAAGATGGACAGGGGTTTAGAAACACCATATATTTT
CDR3: CASSQDGQGFRNTIYF

J: TRBJ1-5
D: -
V: TRBV4-1
size: -
DNA: TGCGCCAGCAGCCAAGAGAGCGGGCGTCAGCCCCAGCATTTT
CDR3: CASSQESGRQPQHF

J: TRBJ2-7
D: -
V: TRBV7-8
size: -
DNA: TGTGCCAGCAGCTCCTCCTCTCGGGGTTCCTACGAGCAGTACTTC
CDR3: CASSSSSRGSYEQYF

J: TRBJ2-1
D: TRBD2
V: TRBV3-1/TRBV3-2
size: -
DNA: TGTGCCAGCAGCCGGCTTAGCGGGGGCCCCTACAATGAGCAGTTCTTC
CDR3: CASSRLSGGPYNEQFF

J: TRBJ1-6
D: TRBD1
V: TRBV6-4
size: -
DNA: TGTGCCAGCAGTGACTGTAAAGGCCGGGACAGGGGGGATTCACCCCTCCACTTT
CDR3: CASSDCKGRDRGDSPLHF

J: TRBJ2-7
D: -
V: TRBV15
size: -
DNA: TGTGCCACCAGCAGAGAAAAGGGCCCGGGAGAGCAGTACTTC
CDR3: CATSREKGPGEQYF

J: TRBJ1-1
D: -
V: TRBV19
size: -
DNA: TGTGCCAGTAGTGAGGGAAACACTGAAGCTTTCTTT
CDR3: CASSEGNTEAFF

J: TRBJ2-2
D: TRBD1
V: TRBV23-1
size: -
DNA: TGCGCCAGCAGTCAATCGCCGAGCAGGGGGACCGGGGAGCTGTTTTTT
CDR3: CASSQSPSRGTGELFF

J: TRBJ2-7
D: -
V: TRBV5-4
size: -
DNA: TGTGCCAGCAGCTTGGCCGTAGGGGTAGCCTACGAGCAGTACTTC
CDR3: CASSLAVGVAYEQYF

J: TRBJ2-2
D: TRBD2
V: TRBV6-5
size: -
DNA: TGTGCCAGCAGTTCGACTTGGGCTAGCGGGAGTCGGCTGTTTTTT
CDR3: CASSSTWASGSRLFF

J: TRBJ2-3
D: -
V: TRBV9
size: -
DNA: TGTGCCAGCAGCGTAGGGACAGGTAACGTGCTAGCGGGCCTAACAGCAGATACGCAGTATTTT
CDR3: CASSVGTGNVLAGLTADTQYF

J: TRBJ2-1
D: TRBD2
V: TRBV2
size: -
DNA: TGTGCCAGCACCAGGACTAGCGGGACGGGTTACAATGAGCAGTTCTTC
CDR3: CASTRTSGTGYNEQFF

J: TRBJ1-6
D: -
V: TRBV27
size: -
DNA: TGTGCCAGCGGACTTCGAAATTCACCCCTCCACTTT
CDR3: CASGLRNSPLHF

J: TRBJ2-1
D: TRBD2
V: TRBV4-2
size: -
DNA: TGTGCCAGCAGCCAAGGAAGCGGGACGGCCAATGAGCAGTTCTTC
CDR3: CASSQGSGTANEQFF

J: TRBJ1-6
D: TRBD1
V: TRBV7-9
size: once
DNA: TGTGCCAGCACCCCGGGACAGGATAATTCACCCCTCCACTTT
CDR3: CASTPGQDNSPLHF

J: TRBJ1-1
D: TRBD1
V: TRBV4-1
size: -
DNA: TGCGCCAGCAGTATGGAACAGGGGGCGTCTGAAGCTTTCTTT
CDR3: CASSMEQGASEAFF

J: TRBJ2-3
D: TRBD2
V: TRBV5-1
size: -
DNA: TGCGCCAGCAGCCTGGGGGACTATTCTAGCACAGATACGCAGTATTTT
CDR3: CASSLGDYSSTDTQYF

J: TRBJ2-1
D: -
V: TRBV5-4
size: -
DNA: TGTGCCAGCAGCAACTCTGGGGGGGGCAGTGAGCAGTTCTTC
CDR3: CASSNSGGGSEQFF

J: TRBJ2-5
D: -
V: TRBV10-1
size: -
DNA: TGCGCCAGCAGTGAGTCGAAGGGGGGGGAGACCCAGTACTTC
CDR3: CASSESKGGETQYF

J: TRBJ1-2
D: TRBD1
V: TRBV18
size: -
DNA: TGTGCCAGCTCACCGCGGACAGGGAAATTCGGCTATGGCTACACCTTC
CDR3: CASSPRTGKFGYGYTF

J: TRBJ2-1
D: -
V: TRBV5-1
size: -
DNA: TGCGCCAGCAGCTTGTACAGGAGTCACAATGAGCAGTTCTTC
CDR3: CASSLYRSHNEQFF

J: TRBJ2-5
D: -
V: TRBV23-1
size: -
DNA: TGCGCCAGCAGTCGACAATGGGGCGAGACCCAGTACTTC
CDR3: CASSRQWGETQYF

J: TRBJ2-7
D: TRBD2
V: TRBV30
size: once
DNA: TGTGCCTGGAGTGGCGGGGGGGAGCAGTACTTC
CDR3: CAWSGGGEQYF

J: TRBJ2-7
D: TRBD1
V: TRBV11-3
size: -
DNA: TGTGCCAGCAGGACCTCGGGACAGACCTACGAGCAGTACTTC
CDR3: CASRTSGQTYEQYF

J: TRBJ1-3
D: TRBD1
V: TRBV11-2
size: -
DNA: TGTGCCAGCAGCTTGGCCACAGGGGTCTCTGGAAACACCATATATTTT
CDR3: CASSLATGVSGNTIYF

J: TRBJ2-3
D: TRBD2
V: TRBV6-6
size: -
DNA: TGTGCCAGCAGTCCCTTTCCTCTAGCGGGGGGTTCTGTTGCCCCCAATACGCAGTATTTT
CDR3: CASSPFPLAGGSVAPNTQYF

J: TRBJ2-1
D: TRBD2
V: TRBV11-2
size: -
DNA: TGTGCCAGCAGCCCCAACCTCGGAGCGGGGAACAATGAGCAGTTCTTC
CDR3: CASSPNLGAGNNEQFF

J: TRBJ2-3
D: TRBD2
V: TRBV7-9
size: -
DNA: TGTGCCAGCAGCTCAGCCTCGGGGGGAGCCCCAGATACGCAGTATTTT
CDR3: CASSSASGGAPDTQYF

J: TRBJ2-3
D: -
V: TRBV7-9
size: -
DNA: TGTGCCAGCAGCTTAGTCGCAGGGCCACAGTATTTT
CDR3: CASSLVAGPQYF

J: TRBJ1-3
D: -
V: TRBV2
size: -
DNA: TGTGCCAGCAGTGAAGGGGGCCCTGGAAACACCATATATTTT
CDR3: CASSEGGPGNTIYF

J: TRBJ2-3
D: -
V: TRBV19
size: -
DNA: TGTGCCAGTGCCGGCGAGCCGAGGTTTGGCACAGATACGCAGTATTTT
CDR3: CASAGEPRFGTDTQYF

J: TRBJ2-7
D: -
V: TRBV7-2
size: -
DNA: TGTGCCAGCAGCTTAGAAGTGGGAGGACCCTACGAGCAGTACTTC
CDR3: CASSLEVGGPYEQYF

J: TRBJ1-5
D: -
V: TRBV28
size: -
DNA: TGTGCCAGCAGTTTTTCCCCCGGACAGCCACCAAGCAAGCCCCAGCATTTT
CDR3: CASSFSPGQPPSKPQHF

J: TRBJ2-5
D: -
V: TRBV5-5
size: -
DNA: TGTGCCAGCAGCACGCGACAGGCGCTAGGACAAGAGACCCAGTACTTC
CDR3: CASSTRQALGQETQYF

J: TRBJ2-7
D: TRBD2
V: TRBV5-1
size: -
DNA: TGCGCCAGCAGCTCAGCGGGGGGACTCTACGAGCAGTACTTC
CDR3: CASSSAGGLYEQYF